Following are 3 T cell receptor beta chains from one sample sequenced in a study of shared clonotypes between healthy human individuals. Generated by immunoSEQ multiplex PCR, the TCRdb table keeps only in-frame clones and is missing some. This repertoire shows around 700,000 clones, about two thirds found once; its top ten account for about 1.7%. Material for sequencing was memory CD4+ T cells sorted from blood. Specified subset: CD45RA-negative fraction. These receptor sequences come from a woman in her twenties or thirties in good health.

Comment on this clone: The sample contains more than one DNA sequence encoding this CDR3. CDR3: CASSSGTYTGELFF. CDR3 DNA: TGCGCCAGCAGCTCCGGGACCTACACCGGGGAGCTGTTTTTT. V gene TRBV5-1 combines with J gene TRBJ2-2; D may correspond to TRBD1 or TRBD2 (5 bases each). The CDR3 runs to 14 residues. Germline-derived CDR1 and CDR2 are SGHRS and YFSETQ. V lost 3 bases and J lost 3, with 9 bases in between.

This chain uses TRBV18 with TRBJ2-4, with D maybe TRBD2 (6 bases). Germline values: CDR1 KGHSH, CDR2 LQKENI. CDR3 length equals 17 residues. The V end lost 4 bases, the J end lost 1 base, and 17 bases lay between the germline ends. CDR3 protein: CASSRISGDVAKNIQYF. The DNA of the CDR3 is TGTGCCAGCTCACGGATTAGCGGAGACGTCGCCAAAAACATTCAGTACTTC.

The V and J genes are TRBV11-3 and TRBJ2-1; D is uncertain. The V gene's germline CDR1 is SGHNT and CDR2 YENEEA. Trimming removed 5 bases from V and 2 bases from J, with 16 bases in between. The CDR3 loop spans 16 amino acids. CDR3 loop: CASSRTLGSTYNEQFF. The CDR3 nucleotides read TGTGCCAGCAGCCGCACCTTAGGCTCTACCTACAATGAGCAGTTCTTC.